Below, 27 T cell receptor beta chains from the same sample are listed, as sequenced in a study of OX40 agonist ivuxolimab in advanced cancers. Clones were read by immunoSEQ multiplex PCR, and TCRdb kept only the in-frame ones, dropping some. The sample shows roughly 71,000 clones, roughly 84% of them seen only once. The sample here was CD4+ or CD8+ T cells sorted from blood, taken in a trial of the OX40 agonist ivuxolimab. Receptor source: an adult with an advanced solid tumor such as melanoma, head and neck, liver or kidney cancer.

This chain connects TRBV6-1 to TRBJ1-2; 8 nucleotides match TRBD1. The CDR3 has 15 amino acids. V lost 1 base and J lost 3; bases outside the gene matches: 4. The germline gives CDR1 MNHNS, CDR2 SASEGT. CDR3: CASSEVSGQDYGYTF. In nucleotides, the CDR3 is TGTGCCAGCAGTGAAGTCTCGGGACAGGACTATGGCTACACCTTC.

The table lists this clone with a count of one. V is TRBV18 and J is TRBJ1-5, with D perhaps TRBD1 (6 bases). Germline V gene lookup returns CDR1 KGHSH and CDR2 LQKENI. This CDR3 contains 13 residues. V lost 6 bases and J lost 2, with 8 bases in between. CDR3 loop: CASSNRGNQPQHF. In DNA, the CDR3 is TGTGCCAGCTCTAACAGGGGCAATCAGCCCCAGCATTTT.

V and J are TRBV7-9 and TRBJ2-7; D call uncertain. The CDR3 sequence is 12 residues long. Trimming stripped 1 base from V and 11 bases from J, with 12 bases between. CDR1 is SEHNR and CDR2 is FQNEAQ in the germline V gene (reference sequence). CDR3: CASSLELLKKYF. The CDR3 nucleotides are TGTGCCAGCAGCTTAGAACTGCTAAAGAAGTACTTC.

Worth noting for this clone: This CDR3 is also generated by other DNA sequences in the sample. The DNA for the CDR3 is TGTGCCAGCAGTCCACAGGGTATAGGGAACACCATATATTTT. Protein sequence: CASSPQGIGNTIYF. The chain uses TRBV28 and TRBJ1-3; tentatively, D is TRBD1 (6 bases). Germline CDR1 MDHEN, CDR2 SYDVKM. The CDR3 is 14 amino acids. V lost 5 bases to trimming and J lost 7 bases, with 15 bases between them.

The CDR3 here is CASRLRGGPGELFF. The CDR3 nucleotides are TGTGCCAGTAGGTTGCGGGGGGGCCCCGGGGAGCTGTTTTTT. J is TRBJ2-2 and V is TRBV19; 9 bases are shared with TRBD2. Trimming took 6 bases from V and 6 from J; bases not matched to a gene: 5. The germline gives CDR1 LNHDA, CDR2 SQIVND (reference sequence). The length of the CDR3 is 14 residues.

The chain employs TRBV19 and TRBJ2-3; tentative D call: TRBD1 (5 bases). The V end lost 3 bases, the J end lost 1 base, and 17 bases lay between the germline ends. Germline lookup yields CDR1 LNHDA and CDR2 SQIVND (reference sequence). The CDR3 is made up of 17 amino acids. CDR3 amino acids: CASSIKLGQGGTDTQYF. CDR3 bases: TGTGCCAGTAGTATTAAGCTGGGGCAGGGTGGCACAGATACGCAGTATTTT.

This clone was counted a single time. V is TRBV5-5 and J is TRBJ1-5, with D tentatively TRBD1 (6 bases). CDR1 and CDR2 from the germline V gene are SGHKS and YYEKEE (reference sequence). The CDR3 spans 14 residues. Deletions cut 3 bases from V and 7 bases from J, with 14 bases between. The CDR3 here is CASSSRQVDQPQHF. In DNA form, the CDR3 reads TGTGCCAGCAGCTCGCGACAGGTGGACCAGCCCCAGCATTTT.

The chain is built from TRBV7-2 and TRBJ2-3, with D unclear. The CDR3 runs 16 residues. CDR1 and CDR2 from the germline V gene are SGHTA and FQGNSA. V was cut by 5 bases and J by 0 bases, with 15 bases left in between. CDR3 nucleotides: TGTGCCAGCAGCCCCCGTTTGGCAACTAGCACAGATACGCAGTATTTT. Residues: CASSPRLATSTDTQYF.

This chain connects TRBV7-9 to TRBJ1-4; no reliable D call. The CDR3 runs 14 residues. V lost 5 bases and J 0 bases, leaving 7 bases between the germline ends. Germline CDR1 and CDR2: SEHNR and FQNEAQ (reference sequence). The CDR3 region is CASSLSPTNEKLFF. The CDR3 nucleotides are TGTGCCAGCAGCCTTAGCCCAACTAATGAAAAACTGTTTTTT.

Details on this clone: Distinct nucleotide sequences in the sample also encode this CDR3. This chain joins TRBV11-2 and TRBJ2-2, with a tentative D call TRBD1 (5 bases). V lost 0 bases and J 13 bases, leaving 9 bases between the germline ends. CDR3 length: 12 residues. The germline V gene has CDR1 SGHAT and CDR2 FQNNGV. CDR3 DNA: TGTGCCAGCAGCTTAGAGGGGCATGGGCTGTTTTTT. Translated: CASSLEGHGLFF.

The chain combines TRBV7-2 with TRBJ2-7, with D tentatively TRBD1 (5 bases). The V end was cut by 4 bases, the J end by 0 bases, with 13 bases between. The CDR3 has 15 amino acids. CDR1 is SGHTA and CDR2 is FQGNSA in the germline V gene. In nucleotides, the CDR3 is TGTGCCAGCAGCTCCCACCAGGGCGTCTCCTACGAGCAGTACTTC. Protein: CASSSHQGVSYEQYF.

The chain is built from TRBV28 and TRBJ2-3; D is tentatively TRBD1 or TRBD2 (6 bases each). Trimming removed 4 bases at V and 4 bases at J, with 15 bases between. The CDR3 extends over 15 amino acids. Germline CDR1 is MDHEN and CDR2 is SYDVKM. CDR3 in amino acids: CASSSGARFADTQYF. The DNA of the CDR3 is TGTGCCAGCAGTTCGGGGGCAAGATTCGCAGATACGCAGTATTTT.

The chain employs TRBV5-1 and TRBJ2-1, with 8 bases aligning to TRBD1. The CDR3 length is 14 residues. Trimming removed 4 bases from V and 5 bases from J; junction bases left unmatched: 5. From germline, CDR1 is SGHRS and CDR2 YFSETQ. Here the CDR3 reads CASSAGQVHNEQFF. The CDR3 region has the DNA TGCGCCAGCAGCGCGGGACAGGTCCACAATGAGCAGTTCTTC.

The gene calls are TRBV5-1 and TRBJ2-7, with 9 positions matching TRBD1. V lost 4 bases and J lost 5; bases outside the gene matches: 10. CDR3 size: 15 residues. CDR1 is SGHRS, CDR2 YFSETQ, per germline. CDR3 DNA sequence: TGCGCCAGCAGCATAACCGGGACAGGGAAGAACGAGCAGTACTTC. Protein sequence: CASSITGTGKNEQYF.

In DNA, the CDR3 is TGTGCCAGCAGCCCTTCTGGACGGAACTATGGCTACACCTTC. Protein product: CASSPSGRNYGYTF. The chain carries TRBV9 and TRBJ1-2; no reliable D call. V dropped 4 bases and J dropped 2 bases, with 12 bases sitting between them. CDR3 length: 14 amino acids. Per the germline V gene, CDR1 is SGDLS and CDR2 is YYNGEE.

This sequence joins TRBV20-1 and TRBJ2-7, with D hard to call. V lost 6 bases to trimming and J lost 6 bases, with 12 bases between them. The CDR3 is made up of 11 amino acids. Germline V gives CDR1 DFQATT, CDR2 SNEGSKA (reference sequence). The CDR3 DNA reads TGCAGTGCCACTAAATTCAGCGAGCAGTACTTC. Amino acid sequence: CSATKFSEQYF.

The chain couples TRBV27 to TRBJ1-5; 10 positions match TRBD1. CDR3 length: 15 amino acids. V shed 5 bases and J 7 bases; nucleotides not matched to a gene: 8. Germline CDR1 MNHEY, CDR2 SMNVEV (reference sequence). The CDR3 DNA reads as TGTGCCAGCAGTCCCCTAGACAGGGGGCAACAGCCCCAGCATTTT. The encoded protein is CASSPLDRGQQPQHF.

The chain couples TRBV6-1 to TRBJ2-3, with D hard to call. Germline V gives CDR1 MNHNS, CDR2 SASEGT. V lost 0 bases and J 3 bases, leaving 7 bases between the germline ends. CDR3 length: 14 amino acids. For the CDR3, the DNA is TGTGCCAGCAGTGAAGCGCTTAGGACAGATACGCAGTATTTT. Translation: CASSEALRTDTQYF.

For the CDR3, the DNA is TGCAGTCTTACAGGGTCTAATCAAGAGACCCAGTACTTC. This gives the protein CSLTGSNQETQYF. The J gene is TRBJ2-5, the V gene TRBV29-1; TRBD1 might be the D (6 bases). The germline gives CDR1 SQVTM, CDR2 ANQGSEA. The CDR3 totals 13 residues.

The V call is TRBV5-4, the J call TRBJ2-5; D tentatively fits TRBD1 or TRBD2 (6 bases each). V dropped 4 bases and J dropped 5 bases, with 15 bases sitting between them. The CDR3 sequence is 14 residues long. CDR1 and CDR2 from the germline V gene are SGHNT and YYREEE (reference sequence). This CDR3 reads CASSPRGLGETQYF. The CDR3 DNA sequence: TGTGCCAGCAGCCCCCGGGGGCTAGGGGAGACCCAGTACTTC.

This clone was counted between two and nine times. The CDR3 bases are TGTGCCAGCAGCCAAGAAGGCAGGGCTGGTCAGCCCCAGCATTTT. Translated, it gives CASSQEGRAGQPQHF. V is TRBV4-2 and J is TRBJ1-5; a possible D gene is TRBD1 (5 bases). The CDR3 is 15 amino acids. Trimming left V 0 bases short and J 6 bases short, with 12 bases between. Germline V gene sequence: CDR1 LGHNA, CDR2 YNFKEQ.

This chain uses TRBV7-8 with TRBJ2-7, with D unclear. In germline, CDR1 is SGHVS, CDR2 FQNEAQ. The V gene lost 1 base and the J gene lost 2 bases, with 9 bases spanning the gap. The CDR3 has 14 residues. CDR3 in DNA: TGTGCCAGCAGCTTAGGTCCCGTCGCCTACGAGCAGTACTTC. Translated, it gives CASSLGPVAYEQYF.

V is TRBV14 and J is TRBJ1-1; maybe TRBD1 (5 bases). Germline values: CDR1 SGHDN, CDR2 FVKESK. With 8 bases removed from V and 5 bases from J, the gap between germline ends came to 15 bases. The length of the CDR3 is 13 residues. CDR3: CASAPGMRTEAFF. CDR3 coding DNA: TGTGCCAGCGCGCCAGGGATGAGGACTGAAGCTTTCTTT.

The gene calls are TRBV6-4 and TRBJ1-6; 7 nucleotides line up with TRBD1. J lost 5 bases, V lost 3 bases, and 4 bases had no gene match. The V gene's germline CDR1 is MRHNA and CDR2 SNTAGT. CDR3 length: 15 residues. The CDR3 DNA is TGTGCCAGCAGTGAGACAGGGCAGAATAATTCACCCCTCCACTTT. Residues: CASSETGQNNSPLHF.

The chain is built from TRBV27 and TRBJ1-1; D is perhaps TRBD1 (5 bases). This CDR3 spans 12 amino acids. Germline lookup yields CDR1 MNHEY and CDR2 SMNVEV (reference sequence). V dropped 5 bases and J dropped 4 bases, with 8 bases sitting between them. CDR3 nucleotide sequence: TGTGCCAGCAGTCCAAGGGGCACTGAAGCTTTCTTT. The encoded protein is CASSPRGTEAFF.

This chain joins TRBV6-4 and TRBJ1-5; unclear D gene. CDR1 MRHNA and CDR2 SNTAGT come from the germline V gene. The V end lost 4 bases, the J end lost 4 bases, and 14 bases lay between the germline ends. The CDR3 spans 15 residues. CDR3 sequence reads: CASSVRPGNNQPQHF. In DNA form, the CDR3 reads TGTGCCAGCAGTGTCCGTCCCGGCAATAATCAGCCCCAGCATTTT.

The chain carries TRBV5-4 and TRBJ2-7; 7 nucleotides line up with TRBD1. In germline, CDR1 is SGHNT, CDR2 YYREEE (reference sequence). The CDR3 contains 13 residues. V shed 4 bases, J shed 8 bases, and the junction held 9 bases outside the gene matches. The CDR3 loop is CASSPGTALKQYF. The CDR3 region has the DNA TGTGCCAGCAGCCCCGGGACAGCCTTGAAGCAGTACTTC.